The rows below give T cell receptor beta chains drawn from one sample of a study of blood T cell repertoires in COVID-19. This table comes from immunoSEQ multiplex PCR, and its TCRdb copy is limited to in-frame clones, with some not included. The table lists about 68,000 clones, around 84% of them singletons. The sequenced material came from peripheral blood. These receptors all stem from a man aged 50-59 years with acute or convalescent COVID-19. Both conserved end residues are part of each CDR3. The D gene is left open where the match is weak. Rows may omit the clone size; those that give it use once, few, many or a size class.

j_call clone_size v_call d_call cdr3_nt cdr3_aa
TRBJ1-3 . TRBV12-3/TRBV12-4 . TGTGCCAGCACCTACTATGGAAACACCATATATTTT CASTYYGNTIYF
TRBJ2-3 . TRBV7-9 . TGTGCCAGCAGCTTTTTGGCGGACACAGATACGCAGTATTTT CASSFLADTDTQYF
TRBJ1-4 . TRBV7-7 TRBD1 TGTGCTAGCAGCCGGTGGGGGACAGGGAACGAAAAACTGTTTTTT CASSRWGTGNEKLFF
TRBJ2-2 . TRBV5-1 TRBD1 TGCGCCAGCAGCCTAAGGACAGGGAGCCTCCCAGGGACCGGGGAGCTGTTTTTT CASSLRTGSLPGTGELFF
TRBJ1-1 few TRBV28 TRBD1 TGTGCCAGCAGTTTGGCGATATTGGGACAGGGGGCCGCTGAAGCTTTCTTT CASSLAILGQGAAEAFF
TRBJ1-1 . TRBV19 TRBD1 TGTGCCAGTAGTGATCGGGACAGGCCAGGATTCACTGAAGCTTTCTTT CASSDRDRPGFTEAFF
TRBJ2-5 once TRBV11-2 . TGTGCCAGCAGCCAGGGACACTGGGAGACCCAGTACTTC CASSQGHWETQYF
TRBJ1-2 . TRBV15 . TGTGCCACCAGCAGAGATCAGGGAGGCTACACCTTC CATSRDQGGYTF
TRBJ2-7 once TRBV5-4 . TGTGCCAGCAGCTTGGGCGGGGGCCCGTCGAACTCCTACGAGCAGTACTTC CASSLGGGPSNSYEQYF
TRBJ2-6 . TRBV19 . TGTGCCAGTAGTAGCCAGGGTTGGTCTATTTCTGGGGCCAACGTCCTGACTTTC CASSSQGWSISGANVLTF
TRBJ1-1 . TRBV5-1 TRBD1 TGCGCCAGCAGTCAGGGGGGTACTGAAGCTTTCTTT CASSQGGTEAFF
TRBJ1-1 . TRBV21-1 . TGTGCCAGCAGCAAACGGACAGGCAGTCGCGGGGCTTTCTTT CASSKRTGSRGAFF
TRBJ2-5 . TRBV29-1 . TGCAGCGTTGGGGGGGTGTTTGGGGTAGAAGAGACCCAGTACTTC CSVGGVFGVEETQYF
TRBJ2-7 . TRBV6-1 . TGTGCCAGCAGTGAAGGTACAAGTTCATACGAGCAGTACTTC CASSEGTSSYEQYF
TRBJ2-2 . TRBV3-1/TRBV3-2 TRBD2 TGTGCCAGCAGCCAATCGGGCCTAGCGGGGCGGGCCGGGGAGCTGTTTTTT CASSQSGLAGRAGELFF
TRBJ2-7 once TRBV2 . TGTGCCAGCAGAAGCAGGCCCATCTCCTACGAGCAGTACTTC CASRSRPISYEQYF
TRBJ1-5 . TRBV27 TRBD1 TGTGCCAGCAGTTCCGGGACAGAGGACAATCAGCCCCAGCATTTT CASSSGTEDNQPQHF
TRBJ1-1 . TRBV15 . TGTGCCACCAGCAGAGGACAAAACACTGAAGCTTTCTTT CATSRGQNTEAFF
TRBJ2-1 . TRBV4-1 TRBD2 TGCGCCAGCAGCCAATACGGGGGGGCGAATGGAGATGAGCAGTTCTTC CASSQYGGANGDEQFF
TRBJ2-7 . TRBV28 TRBD1 TGTGCCAGCAGTTTATCGACAGGGATCTACGAGCAGTACTTC CASSLSTGIYEQYF
TRBJ2-7 . TRBV5-4 TRBD2 TGTGCCAGCAGCTTCGGTTCCACCCCGGGACTAAGGACCTACGAGCAGTACTTC CASSFGSTPGLRTYEQYF
TRBJ2-3 . TRBV27 TRBD1 TGTGCCAGCAGCCCGGGACAGGGGTTTTACACAGATACGCAGTATTTT CASSPGQGFYTDTQYF
TRBJ1-3 . TRBV5-1 TRBD1 TGCGCCAGCAGCTTGGGCCAGACAGGGATTGGAAACACCATATATTTT CASSLGQTGIGNTIYF
TRBJ2-1 . TRBV11-2 TRBD2 TGTGCCAGCAGCCAGGGGACTAGCGGGGGGAATGAGCAGTTCTTC CASSQGTSGGNEQFF
TRBJ2-1 . TRBV2 . TGTGCCAGCAGTGAAAATACCTACAATGAGCAGTTCTTC CASSENTYNEQFF
TRBJ2-3 . TRBV18 . TGTGCCAGCTCACTATTAGATACGCAGTATTTT CASSLLDTQYF
TRBJ1-2 . TRBV11-2 . TGTGCCAGCAGCTTAACGTGGCGGGTAATGGATGGCTACACCTTC CASSLTWRVMDGYTF
TRBJ1-4 . TRBV7-9 . TGTGCCAGCAGCTTAGTTTCAGGTGGGGAAAAACTGTTTTTT CASSLVSGGEKLFF
TRBJ1-2 . TRBV15 . TGTGCCACCAGCAGAGATCACCATGTGAAGGGAGCTAACTATGGCTACACCTTC CATSRDHHVKGANYGYTF
TRBJ1-5 . TRBV5-1 TRBD1 TGCGCCAGCAGCTTGACAGGGGGCCGAAATCAGCCCCAGCATTTT CASSLTGGRNQPQHF
TRBJ2-1 . TRBV2 . TGTGCCAGCAGTGGGGCACTAGTAGGTAATGAGCAGTTCTTC CASSGALVGNEQFF
TRBJ1-3 . TRBV3-1/TRBV3-2 . TGTGCCAGCAGCCAACGCCCCCGGGACACCTCTGGAAACACCATATATTTT CASSQRPRDTSGNTIYF
TRBJ2-5 once TRBV3-1/TRBV3-2 . TGTGCCAGCAGCCAACCGGGTCGAGAGACCCAGTACTTC CASSQPGRETQYF
TRBJ1-5 . TRBV28 . TGTGCCAGCAGCATCAGCAATCAGCCCCAGCATTTT CASSISNQPQHF
TRBJ2-7 . TRBV19 TRBD1 TGTGCCAGTAGTACCCTCCGGGACAGGCAGTACTTC CASSTLRDRQYF
TRBJ2-2 . TRBV10-2 . TGCGCCAGCAGTGACACGGGATTGGCCGGGGAGCTGTTTTTT CASSDTGLAGELFF
TRBJ1-2 . TRBV6-5 . TGTGCCAGCAGTAACGCGGTGGCGGCTGGTGGCTACACCTTC CASSNAVAAGGYTF
TRBJ2-7 . TRBV4-1 TRBD2 TGCGCCAGCAGCCCATGGGGGGAGGGGCACTACGAGCAGTACTTC CASSPWGEGHYEQYF
TRBJ1-2 . TRBV7-9 . TGTGCCAGCAGCTCAATTAGTGGGGAGGGGTATGGCTACACCTTC CASSSISGEGYGYTF
TRBJ1-6 few TRBV30 TRBD1 TGTGCCTGGGGACAGGGGACGGATTCACCCCTCCACTTT CAWGQGTDSPLHF
TRBJ1-4 . TRBV7-9 . TGTGCCAGCAGCTTAGACGGGGGGCCTAATGAAAAACTGTTTTTT CASSLDGGPNEKLFF
TRBJ1-1 . TRBV13 TRBD1 TGTGCCAGCAGCATGGGACAGCTTGAAGCTTTCTTT CASSMGQLEAFF
TRBJ1-1 . TRBV5-1 . TGCGCCAGCAGTTTAGGCTCAGGGGTTCACACTGAAGCTTTCTTT CASSLGSGVHTEAFF
TRBJ2-7 . TRBV5-1 . TGCGCCAGCAGCCTCCAGGGTAACTCTTACGAGCAGTACTTC CASSLQGNSYEQYF
TRBJ2-5 . TRBV9 TRBD2 TGTGCCAGCAGCGTAGCGTGGGAGGGACTAGAATATCAAGAGACCCAGTACTTC CASSVAWEGLEYQETQYF
TRBJ1-6 few TRBV6-5 TRBD1 TGTGCCAGCAGTTCCCTTCCGGACAGGCCCCATTCACCCCTCCACTTT CASSSLPDRPHSPLHF
TRBJ1-5 . TRBV27 . TGTGCCAGCAGTTTATCGGGGGGGGAGGGTCAGCCCCAGCATTTT CASSLSGGEGQPQHF
TRBJ2-1 . TRBV18 TRBD2 TGTGCCAGCTCCCAACTACCGGGACTAACATTCAATGAGCAGTTCTTC CASSQLPGLTFNEQFF
TRBJ1-2 . TRBV5-8 TRBD1 TGTGCCAGCAGCATCGACAGGGGACGGGCAGGCTACACCTTC CASSIDRGRAGYTF
TRBJ2-1 . TRBV12-3/TRBV12-4 . TGTGCCAGCAGTCCCCGTTCCTACAATGAGCAGTTCTTC CASSPRSYNEQFF
TRBJ2-7 few TRBV6-5 . TGTGCCAGCAGTTCCGAGGGAGGCGGTCGGTACTTC CASSSEGGGRYF